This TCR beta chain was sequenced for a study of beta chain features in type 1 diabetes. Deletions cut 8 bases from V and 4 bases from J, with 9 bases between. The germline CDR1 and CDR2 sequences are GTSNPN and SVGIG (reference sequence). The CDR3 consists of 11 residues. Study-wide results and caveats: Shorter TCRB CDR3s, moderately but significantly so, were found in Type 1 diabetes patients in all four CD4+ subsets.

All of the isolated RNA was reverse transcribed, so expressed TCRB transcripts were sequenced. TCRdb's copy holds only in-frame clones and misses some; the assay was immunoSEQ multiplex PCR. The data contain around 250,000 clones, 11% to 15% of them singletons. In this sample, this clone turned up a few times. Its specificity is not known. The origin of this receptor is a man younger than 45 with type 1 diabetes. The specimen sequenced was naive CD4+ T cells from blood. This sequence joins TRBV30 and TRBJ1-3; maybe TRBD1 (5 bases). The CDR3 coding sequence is TGTGCCGGCCGACAGGGAAACACCATATATTTT. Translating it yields CAGRQGNTIYF.